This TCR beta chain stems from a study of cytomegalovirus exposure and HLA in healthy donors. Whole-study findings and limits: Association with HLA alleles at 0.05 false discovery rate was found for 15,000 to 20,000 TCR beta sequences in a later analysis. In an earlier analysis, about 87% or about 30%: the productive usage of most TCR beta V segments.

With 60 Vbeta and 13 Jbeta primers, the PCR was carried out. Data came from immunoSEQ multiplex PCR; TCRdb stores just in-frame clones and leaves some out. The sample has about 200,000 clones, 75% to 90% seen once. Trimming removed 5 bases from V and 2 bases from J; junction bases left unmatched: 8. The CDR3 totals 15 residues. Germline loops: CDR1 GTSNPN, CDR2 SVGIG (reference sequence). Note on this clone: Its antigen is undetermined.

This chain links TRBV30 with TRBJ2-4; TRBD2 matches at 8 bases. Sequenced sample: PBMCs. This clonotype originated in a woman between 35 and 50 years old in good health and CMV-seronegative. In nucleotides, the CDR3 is TGTGCCTGGGCCCCGCGGGGGGCCCCCAAAAACATTCAGTACTTC. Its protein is CAWAPRGAPKNIQYF.